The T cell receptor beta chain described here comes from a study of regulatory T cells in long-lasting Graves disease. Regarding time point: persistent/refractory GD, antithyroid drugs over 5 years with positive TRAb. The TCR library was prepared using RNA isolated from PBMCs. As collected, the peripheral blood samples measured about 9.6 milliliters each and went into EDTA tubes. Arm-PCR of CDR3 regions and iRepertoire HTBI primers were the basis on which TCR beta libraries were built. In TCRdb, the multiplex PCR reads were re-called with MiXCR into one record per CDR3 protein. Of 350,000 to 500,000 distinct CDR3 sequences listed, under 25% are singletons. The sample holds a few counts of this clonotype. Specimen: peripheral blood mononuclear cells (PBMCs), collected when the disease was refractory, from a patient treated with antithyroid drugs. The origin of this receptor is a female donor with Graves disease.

The CDR3 sequence: CASSLGVLSSYNSPLHF. In DNA, the CDR3 is TGTGCCAGCAGCTTAGGGGTTCTGAGCTCCTATAATTCACCCCTCCACTTT. The chain links TRBV7-2 to TRBJ1-6; D not resolved. The germline CDR1 and CDR2 sequences are SGHTA and FQGNSA. With 1 base removed from V and 0 bases from J, the gap between germline ends came to 10 bases. The CDR3 is 17 amino acids.